The entry that follows covers one T cell receptor beta chain sequence. Its antigen is still unknown. The entry originates in a study of T-cell memory formation after mild COVID-19. Overall study: Most TCR clusters belonged to a single donor.

cDNA libraries for TCR alpha and TCR beta, carrying sample barcodes and UMIs, came from 5'RACE with constant-segment primers. Each CDR3 protein gets one entry after TCRdb re-called the 5' RACE reads with MiXCR. The sample carries some 300,000 distinct CDR3 sequences, 20% to 25% recorded once. The V and J ends lost 4 bases and 6 bases respectively, with 9 bases between them. Germline V gene data show CDR1 as SGHDT and CDR2 as YYEEEE. The CDR3 is made up of 12 amino acids. General study findings and limits: CD4+ clones that contracted lay mainly in CM and EM; CD8+ ones lay in EMRA. Clones from the second wave (peaking day 37) had unconfirmed SARS-CoV-2 specificity.

The chain is built from TRBV5-6 and TRBJ2-3; the D is unclear. Sequenced material: PBMCs or a T cell subset sorted from them (not recorded which). This clonotype was obtained from a man aged 18 to 30 who had mild COVID-19 (a few samples of this study predate the infection). Cell type and time point are not known. This chain's CDR3 is CASSRIQDTQYF. CDR3 DNA sequence: TGTGCCAGCAGCCGGATACAGGATACGCAGTATTTT.